The T cell receptor (beta chain) under discussion was sequenced for a study of T cells expressing NK-cell markers. On the study more broadly: It was from sorted CD3+CD56+NKG2C+, CD3+CD56+NKG2C- and CD3+CD56-NKG2C+ T cells that TCR beta repertoires came. Serological testing identified seven of the eight sequenced donors as HCMV-seropositive and one as seronegative. Study observations and caveats: Six or seven donors carried dominant NKG2C+ clonotypes that made up roughly 1.0-7.0% of their CD8+ T cells. These clonotypes additionally ranked first within the CD3+CD56-NKG2C+ fraction of several donors.

TCRdb derives one entry per CDR3 protein from the 5' RACE reads, leaving out DNA. The data include about 550,000 distinct CDR3 sequences; the top ten clones carry less than 4.5%. Details on this clonotype: The antigen remains undetermined.

The germline gives CDR1 MNHEY, CDR2 SVGAGI. The CDR3 consists of 14 residues. This rearrangement joins TRBV6-5 to TRBJ2-3. The sequence was collected from a man aged 18 to 35 in good health. Sample: blood T cells: a sorted CD56 or NKG2C T cell subset, CD4+ or CD8+ T cells, or bulk PBMC T cells (not recorded which). The CDR3 sequence is CASSQAASTDTQYF.